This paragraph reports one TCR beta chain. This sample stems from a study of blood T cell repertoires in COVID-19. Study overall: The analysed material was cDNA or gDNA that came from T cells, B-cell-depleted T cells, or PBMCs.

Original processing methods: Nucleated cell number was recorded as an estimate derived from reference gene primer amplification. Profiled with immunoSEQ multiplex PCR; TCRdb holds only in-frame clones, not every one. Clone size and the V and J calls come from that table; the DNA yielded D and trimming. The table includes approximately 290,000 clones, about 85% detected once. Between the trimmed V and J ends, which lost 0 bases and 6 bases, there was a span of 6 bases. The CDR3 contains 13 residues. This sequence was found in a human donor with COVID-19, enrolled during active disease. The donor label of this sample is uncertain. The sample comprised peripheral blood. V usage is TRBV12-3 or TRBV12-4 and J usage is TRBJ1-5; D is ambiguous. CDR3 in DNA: TGTGCCAGCAGTTTAGCAAACGGTCAGCCCCAGCATTTT. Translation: CASSLANGQPQHF.